A single sample gave rise to the 26 T cell receptor beta chains below, sequenced in a study of technical replicates of blood from a few donors. Libraries were prepared by immunoSEQ multiplex PCR; TCRdb keeps only in-frame clonotypes and omits some of them. Among approximately 60,000 clones listed, approximately 87% were seen once. Sequencing input: PBMCs. The receptors come from a human donor in good health. Some clones in this sample may be carry-over from other donors' samples.

There are a few counts of this clone. V gene TRBV10-3 combines with J gene TRBJ1-1; 7 bases are a match to TRBD1. Losses at the gene ends were 4 bases for V and 11 bases for J; bases not matched to a gene: 10. Germline CDR1 is ENHRY and CDR2 is SYGVKD. The CDR3 spans 13 residues. In nucleotides, the CDR3 is TGTGCCATCAGTGGGACAGGAGGGGAACGGGCTTTCTTT. Translation: CAISGTGGERAFF.

This chain connects TRBV7-8 to TRBJ2-5; 13 bases align to TRBD2. The CDR3 spans 17 residues. CDR1 and CDR2 from the germline V gene are SGHVS and FQNEAQ. The trim removed 6 bases at V and 5 bases at J, leaving 12 bases unmatched. The CDR3 sequence: CASSPLTSGGIGETQYF. Here the CDR3 DNA reads TGTGCCAGCAGTCCTCTGACTAGCGGGGGGATCGGGGAGACCCAGTACTTC.

This chain links TRBV7-9 with TRBJ2-1, with 7 bases aligning to TRBD2. The CDR3 extends over 15 amino acids. Germline V lookup: CDR1 SEHNR, CDR2 FQNEAQ (reference sequence). Unmatched junction bases numbered 13, after V lost 5 bases and J lost 9 bases. CDR3 nucleotides: TGTGCCAGCAGCCAAAGCGGGACTTTGACCGGTGAGCAGTTCTTC. It yields the protein CASSQSGTLTGEQFF.

The J gene is TRBJ1-2, the V gene TRBV20-1, with a tentative D call TRBD1 (5 bases). Trimming left V 5 bases short and J 5 bases short, with 9 bases between. The CDR3 is 11 amino acids. Germline loops: CDR1 DFQATT, CDR2 SNEGSKA (reference sequence). The CDR3 bases are TGCAGTGCTCTACGGGGGTATGGCTACACCTTC. Residues: CSALRGYGYTF.

The V and J genes are TRBV7-2 and TRBJ2-1; TRBD2 is a possible D gene (5 bases). Germline CDR1 and CDR2: SGHTA and FQGNSA. V lost 5 bases to trimming and J lost 9 bases, with 14 bases between them. The CDR3 contains 13 residues. The CDR3 nucleotides are TGTGCCAGCAGCAACAGACGGGATGGTGAGCAGTTCTTC. Protein: CASSNRRDGEQFF.

The chain combines TRBV5-5 with TRBJ1-1; a weak D match, TRBD1 (6 bases). The V end lost 4 bases, the J end lost 7 bases, and 17 bases lay between the germline ends. Per germline, CDR1 SGHKS and CDR2 YYEKEE (reference sequence). CDR3 length equals 14 residues. CDR3 in amino acids: CASSLQTGPFEAFF. The CDR3 DNA sequence: TGTGCCAGCAGCCTTCAGACAGGACCGTTTGAAGCTTTCTTT.

This clone appeared once. The rearrangement links TRBV2 to TRBJ2-7; 7 bases map to TRBD1. From germline, CDR1 is SNHLY and CDR2 FYNNEI. V was pared by 5 bases and J by 3 bases, with 1 base of the junction left unmatched. The CDR3 extends over 12 amino acids. CDR3 region: CASSQGVYEQYF. The CDR3 region has the DNA TGTGCCAGCAGTCAGGGGGTCTACGAGCAGTACTTC.

This clone was detected once. The chain uses TRBV7-3 and TRBJ1-1, with 8 positions matching TRBD1. CDR3 length: 14 residues. J was trimmed by 3 bases and V by 2 bases; bases with no gene match: 2. CDR1 and CDR2 from the germline V gene are SGHTA and FQGTGA. The CDR3 is CASSLGQGDTEAFF. The CDR3 bases are TGTGCCAGCAGCTTAGGACAGGGAGACACTGAAGCTTTCTTT.

There are a few counts of this clone. The chain joins TRBV6-5 to TRBJ1-6, with D possibly matching TRBD1 (5 bases). Deletions cut 0 bases from V and 10 bases from J, with 13 bases between. Per the germline V gene, CDR1 is MNHEY and CDR2 is SVGAGI. The CDR3 is 15 amino acids. The CDR3 protein is CASSYSGGARSPLHF. The CDR3 DNA follows: TGTGCCAGCAGTTACTCGGGAGGGGCTCGCTCACCCCTCCACTTT.

The rearrangement joins TRBV5-1 to TRBJ1-4; 9 positions agree with TRBD1. The CDR3 contains 15 residues. Germline V gene sequence: CDR1 SGHRS, CDR2 YFSETQ. The ends lost 4 bases at V and 6 bases at J; junction bases unmatched: 7. Written as DNA, the CDR3 is TGCGCCAGCAGCAAGGGACAGGGTTTGGATGAAAAACTGTTTTTT. It yields the protein CASSKGQGLDEKLFF.

This chain connects TRBV6-5 to TRBJ2-5, with 9 bases matching TRBD2. CDR3 length: 15 residues. Germline CDR1 and CDR2: MNHEY and SVGAGI. The ends lost 3 bases at V and 5 bases at J; junction bases unmatched: 7. CDR3 sequence reads: CASSYTGREGETQYF. The DNA for the CDR3 is TGTGCCAGCAGTTATACAGGGCGGGAGGGGGAGACCCAGTACTTC.

The rearrangement links TRBV6-7 to TRBJ2-5; 8 positions agree with TRBD2. TRBV6-7 is classed as an ORF, of uncertain function. After removal of 7 bases from V and 5 bases from J, the junction contained 30 bases not matched to a gene. This CDR3 comprises 21 residues. The CDR3 here is CASNSLGQSALAVLWWETQYF. In DNA, the CDR3 is TGTGCCAGCAACTCTTTGGGACAATCGGCACTAGCGGTTCTCTGGTGGGAGACCCAGTACTTC.

The chain has TRBV25-1 and TRBJ2-7; 9 bases are shared with TRBD2. The CDR3 is 18 residues long. The V gene's germline CDR1 is MGHDK and CDR2 SYGVNS. J was trimmed by 0 bases and V by 4 bases; bases with no gene match: 13. The CDR3 is CASSAWGSGRSSSYEQYF. The CDR3 DNA reads TGTGCCAGCAGTGCATGGGGAAGCGGGAGGTCGAGCTCCTACGAGCAGTACTTC.

This rearrangement joins TRBV4-1 to TRBJ1-2, with 10 bases that match TRBD1. V shed 0 bases and J 6 bases; nucleotides not matched to a gene: 4. Germline CDR1 reads MGHRA; CDR2 reads YSYEKL. The CDR3 length is 15 residues. CDR3 in DNA: TGCGCCAGCAGCCAAGATGGACAGGGGGTTGATGGCTACACCTTC. This gives the protein CASSQDGQGVDGYTF.

The rearrangement joins TRBV27 to TRBJ2-7; 7 nucleotides match TRBD1. The CDR3 loop spans 16 amino acids. V was clipped by 4 bases and J by 3 bases; unmatched bases: 12. Germline V gives CDR1 MNHEY, CDR2 SMNVEV (reference sequence). The CDR3 DNA reads as TGTGCCAGCAGTTCCCTGTACGACAGGGCGGTCTACGAGCAGTACTTC. Its protein product is CASSSLYDRAVYEQYF.

The chain combines TRBV6-5 with TRBJ1-1, with 8 bases matching TRBD1. This CDR3 comprises 15 residues. J was trimmed by 6 bases and V by 1 base; bases with no gene match: 7. CDR1 MNHEY and CDR2 SVGAGI come from the germline V gene. In nucleotides, the CDR3 is TGTGCCAGCAGTTACTTCAGCAGGGGGCTCCCTGAAGCTTTCTTT. It specifies CASSYFSRGLPEAFF.

This clone was seen a single time. Written as DNA, the CDR3 is TGCGCCAGCAGCTTGGAGGGGAATAGCAATCAGCCCCAGCATTTT. Its translation is CASSLEGNSNQPQHF. J is TRBJ1-5 and V is TRBV5-1; perhaps TRBD1 as D (5 bases). Germline V gives CDR1 SGHRS, CDR2 YFSETQ. The germline V and J ends were trimmed by 0 bases and 0 bases, with 7 bases remaining between them. This CDR3 has 15 amino acids.

The V gene is TRBV5-4, the J gene TRBJ1-1, with D possibly TRBD1 on 6 matching bases. Trimming pared 1 base from V and 1 base from J, leaving 11 bases between. CDR1 and CDR2 from the germline V gene are SGHNT and YYREEE (reference sequence). CDR3 size: 15 residues. The CDR3 region is CASSLKDSWNTEAFF. The CDR3, as DNA: TGTGCCAGCAGCTTGAAGGACAGCTGGAACACTGAAGCTTTCTTT. The complete variable domain, with remaining parts taken from reference TRBV5-4 and TRBJ1-1, reads ETGVTQSPTHLIKTRGQQVTLRCSSQSGHNTVSWYQQALGQGPQFIFQYYREEENGRGNFPPRFSGLQFPNYSSELNVNALELDDSALYLCASSLKDSWNTEAFFGQGTRLTVV.

The rearrangement links TRBV7-6 to TRBJ2-3, with D possibly matching TRBD2 (5 bases). The CDR3 extends over 16 amino acids. Germline V gene lookup returns CDR1 SGHVS and CDR2 FNYEAQ. V lost 2 bases, J lost 0 bases, and 12 bases lay in between. This chain's CDR3 is CASSLSSSGSTDTQYF. The DNA for the CDR3 is TGTGCCAGCAGCTTATCGTCCTCGGGGAGCACAGATACGCAGTATTTT. Full variable domain (missing parts from reference TRBV7-6 and TRBJ2-3): GAGVSQSPRYKVTKRGQDVALRCDPISGHVSLYWYRQALGQGPEFLTYFNYEAQQDKSGLPNDRFSAERPEGSISTLTIQRTEQRDSAMYRCASSLSSSGSTDTQYFGPGTRLTVL.

J is TRBJ1-6 and V is TRBV6-5; 7 nucleotides align to TRBD1. This CDR3 has 14 residues. Germline V CDR1 and CDR2: MNHEY, SVGAGI. V lost 7 bases to trimming and J lost 7 bases; unmatched junction nucleotides: 7. Here the CDR3 reads CASTPTGLNSPLHF. The CDR3 DNA reads TGTGCCAGCACCCCGACAGGGCTGAATTCACCCCTCCACTTT.

The V call is TRBV5-6, the J call TRBJ2-3; TRBD1 matches 7 bases. Germline V CDR1 and CDR2: SGHDT, YYEEEE. The V gene end was trimmed by 1 base and the J gene end by 8 bases; junction bases not matched to a gene: 13. The CDR3 runs to 16 residues. The CDR3 DNA reads TGTGCCAGCAGCTTGTTCCTCTCGGGACAGTCGGGTACGCAGTATTTT. Translating it yields CASSLFLSGQSGTQYF.

The chain recombines TRBV15 with TRBJ1-4, with D uncertain. Trimming stripped 3 bases from V and 4 bases from J, with 12 bases between. Germline V CDR1 and CDR2: LNHNV, YYDKDF (reference sequence). This CDR3 has 15 amino acids. CDR3 amino acids: CATSSPPPGNEKLFF. The CDR3 coding sequence is TGTGCCACCAGCAGCCCGCCCCCGGGTAATGAAAAACTGTTTTTT.

The J gene is TRBJ1-3, the V gene TRBV19; the match to TRBD1 covers 8 bases. Per the germline V gene, CDR1 is LNHDA and CDR2 is SQIVND (reference sequence). The CDR3 is 18 amino acids. The V segment lost 0 bases and the J segment 0 bases; nucleotides outside the gene matches: 7. The CDR3: CASSIDRGTGDSGNTIYF. The CDR3 nucleotides read TGTGCCAGTAGTATAGATCGTGGGACAGGCGACTCTGGAAACACCATATATTTT.

V usage is TRBV7-2 and J usage is TRBJ1-5, with TRBD1 matching 8 bases. Unmatched junction bases numbered 3, after V lost 5 bases and J lost 6 bases. CDR3 length: 13 amino acids. Germline V gene data show CDR1 as SGHTA and CDR2 as FQGNSA. CDR3 DNA: TGTGCCAGCAGCAGTGGACAGGGTCAGCCCCAGCATTTT. It specifies CASSSGQGQPQHF.

This chain connects TRBV7-9 to TRBJ1-5, with 7 bases matching TRBD1. The V gene end was trimmed by 5 bases and the J gene end by 0 bases; junction bases not matched to a gene: 10. Germline V gene sequence: CDR1 SEHNR, CDR2 FQNEAQ (reference sequence). This CDR3 spans 17 amino acids. The CDR3: CASSRRPGTDSNQPQHF. The CDR3 DNA is TGTGCCAGCAGCCGGCGTCCCGGGACAGATAGCAATCAGCCCCAGCATTTT.

The rearrangement links TRBV5-6 to TRBJ1-2; TRBD1 matches 9 bases. Trimming at V came to 2 bases and at J to 7 bases, leaving 6 bases not matched to a gene. Germline V gene lookup returns CDR1 SGHDT and CDR2 YYEEEE. This CDR3 region has 14 residues. CDR3 DNA sequence: TGTGCCAGCAGCTTCGGGACAGGGTCGTTTGGCTACACCTTC. This codes for CASSFGTGSFGYTF.